This T cell receptor beta chain was recovered during a study of OX40 agonist ivuxolimab in advanced cancers. Study details: Ivuxolimab is a fully human IgG2 antibody that activates OX40 (CD134). Six ivuxolimab dose levels, 0.01 to 10 mg/kg, were given intravenously every 2 weeks. Participants averaged about 60 years of age (range about 23 to 80) and were roughly 80% male.

General study results and limits: At 0.1 to 3.0 mg/kg and by week 6, CD4+ and CD8+ T cells in the blood had expanded clonally.

Using immunoSEQ multiplex PCR, the repertoire was profiled, and TCRdb retains in-frame clones only, with some absent. Of some 42,000 clones detected, 75% to 90% appear once; the ten largest clones hold about 4.3%. This clone was counted once. Its antigen is not known. The sample was CD4+ or CD8+ T cells sorted from blood, taken in a trial of the OX40 agonist ivuxolimab. The receptor comes from an adult with an advanced solid tumor such as melanoma, head and neck, liver or kidney cancer.

The CDR3 loop reads CASNRDRGPYEQYF. The CDR3 DNA reads TGTGCCAGCAATAGGGACAGGGGTCCCTACGAGCAGTACTTC. The chain joins TRBV7-9 to TRBJ2-7; 10 bases align to TRBD1. Germline-derived CDR1 and CDR2 are SEHNR and FQNEAQ (reference sequence). V trimming: 7 bases; J trimming: 2 bases; junction bases outside the gene matches: 5. The CDR3 has 14 residues.